The 31 T cell receptor beta chains below come from one sample, sequenced in a study of monozygotic twins with inflammatory bowel disease. TCRdb reworked the 5' RACE reads into one entry per CDR3 protein, no DNA. The sample includes some 170,000 distinct CDR3 sequences. Sequenced input: blood. The receptors shown here come from a human donor with ulcerative colitis or Crohn's disease, or a healthy co-twin of an affected twin (not recorded which).

The chain carries TRBV7-9 and TRBJ2-7; checking the TCRdb D call of TRBD2 is not possible without DNA. The CDR3 totals 14 residues. Per germline, CDR1 SEHNR and CDR2 FQNEAQ (reference sequence). This chain's CDR3 is CASTSGGEGGEQYF.

CDR3 residues: CASSPTGKADTQYF. J is TRBJ2-3 and V is TRBV5-4; TCRdb selects TRBD1, and the lack of DNA leaves this call unchecked. CDR1 SGHNT and CDR2 YYREEE come from the germline V gene (reference sequence). The CDR3 has 14 residues.

The rearrangement uses TRBV3-1 and TRBJ1-6; lacking DNA, the TRBD1 call made by TCRdb goes unchecked. CDR3 length equals 15 residues. Germline V lookup: CDR1 LGHDT, CDR2 YNNKEL (reference sequence). This CDR3 is CASSHRGVDNSPLHF.

The J gene is TRBJ2-4, the V gene TRBV5-1; there is no DNA to check the TCRdb D call of TRBD2. This CDR3 is 15 amino acids long. Germline lookup yields CDR1 SGHRS and CDR2 YFSETQ. CDR3 residues: CASRSSGGAKNIQYF.

The chain has TRBV7-9 and TRBJ1-2; TCRdb selects TRBD1, and the lack of DNA leaves this call unchecked. The germline V gene has CDR1 SEHNR and CDR2 FQNEAQ (reference sequence). CDR3 length equals 15 residues. The CDR3 loop reads CASSFILQGSNGYTF.

The rearrangement uses TRBV29-1 and TRBJ2-7. The CDR3 length is 12 residues. Per the germline V gene, CDR1 is SQVTM and CDR2 is ANQGSEA. The CDR3 protein is CSVEGGGYEQYF.

The rearrangement uses TRBV7-3 and TRBJ2-1; TCRdb's D call, TRBD1, is unchecked because there is no DNA. Germline loops: CDR1 SGHTA, CDR2 FQGTGA. This CDR3 is 15 amino acids long. CDR3 sequence reads: CASSYQPGQGTEQFF.

J is TRBJ2-7 and V is TRBV30; the D call from TCRdb, TRBD2, cannot be confirmed without DNA. The CDR3 covers 14 residues. The germline CDR1 and CDR2 sequences are GTSNPN and SVGIG (reference sequence). This chain's CDR3 is CAWASGRKAYEQYF.

This chain links TRBV27 with TRBJ2-5; TCRdb picks TRBD1, but there is no DNA to check that call. The CDR3 consists of 14 residues. Germline lookup yields CDR1 MNHEY and CDR2 SMNVEV (reference sequence). The CDR3 sequence: CASSPRYSQETQYF.

V usage is TRBV28 and J usage is TRBJ2-7; TCRdb calls TRBD1, which cannot be checked without DNA. CDR1 MDHEN and CDR2 SYDVKM come from the germline V gene. The CDR3 runs 16 residues. The CDR3: CASIPKGQGHSYEQYF.

This rearrangement joins TRBV5-1 to TRBJ1-2. This CDR3 is built from 14 residues. From germline, CDR1 is SGHRS and CDR2 YFSETQ. CDR3 protein: CASSQRDGDYGYTF.

The chain combines TRBV11-2 with TRBJ2-5. The CDR3 is 12 amino acids. The germline V gene encodes CDR1 SGHAT and CDR2 FQNNGV. The CDR3 loop reads CASSSTLETQYF. Variable domain in full (rest from reference TRBV11-2 and TRBJ2-5): EAGVAQSPRYKIIEKRQSVAFWCNPISGHATLYWYQQILGQGPKLLIQFQNNGVVDDSQLPKDRFSAERLKGVDSTLKIQPAKLEDSAVYLCASSSTLETQYFGPGTRLLVL.

The genes are TRBV28 and TRBJ2-5. This CDR3 spans 16 amino acids. Germline CDR1 MDHEN, CDR2 SYDVKM. The CDR3 loop is CASSPQGMPSLETQYF.

The genes are TRBV28 and TRBJ1-1; TCRdb's D gene call, TRBD1, goes unchecked for lack of DNA. The CDR3 is made up of 13 amino acids. CDR1 is MDHEN and CDR2 is SYDVKM in the germline V gene. CDR3 sequence: CASSLQGSSEAFF.

This rearrangement joins TRBV5-1 to TRBJ2-5; TCRdb gives TRBD1 as the D gene, but with no DNA this cannot be confirmed. The CDR3 length is 12 residues. Per germline, CDR1 SGHRS and CDR2 YFSETQ. CDR3 region: CASSSGMETQYF.

The rearrangement uses TRBV20-1 and TRBJ2-5; as DNA is missing, the TRBD1 call by TCRdb cannot be tested. This CDR3 comprises 14 residues. Germline CDR1 is DFQATT and CDR2 is SNEGSKA (reference sequence). CDR3 region: CSARDGGQLETQYF.

V gene TRBV24-1 combines with J gene TRBJ2-3; TCRdb names TRBD2, which stays unverified in the absence of DNA. The CDR3 covers 14 residues. Per the germline V gene, CDR1 is KGHDR and CDR2 is SFDVKD. CDR3 sequence reads: CATSERDFMNTQYF.

This rearrangement joins TRBV19 to TRBJ1-5. Germline assignment: CDR1 LNHDA and CDR2 SQIVND (reference sequence). CDR3 length: 12 residues. CDR3: CASSIVGQPQHF.

The rearrangement links TRBV4-2 to TRBJ2-1; TCRdb's D call, TRBD2, is unchecked because there is no DNA. CDR1 and CDR2 from the germline V gene are LGHNA and YNFKEQ. The CDR3 has 18 amino acids. The CDR3 protein is CASSQVAVETSLFNEQFF.

The chain joins TRBV19 to TRBJ2-7. The CDR3 runs to 12 residues. Germline V gene sequence: CDR1 LNHDA, CDR2 SQIVND (reference sequence). CDR3 loop: CASSIRWGEQYF.

This sequence joins TRBV9 and TRBJ2-5; the D call of TRBD2 rests on TCRdb alone, since no DNA is present to check it. CDR1 is SGDLS, CDR2 YYNGEE, per germline. The CDR3 totals 17 residues. The chain's CDR3 is CASSLVSLAGGGETQYF.

CDR3 residues: CASSLQASHDEKLFF. The chain couples TRBV7-2 to TRBJ1-4. From germline, CDR1 is SGHTA and CDR2 FQGNSA. The CDR3 has 15 amino acids.

This chain links TRBV11-2 with TRBJ2-1; TCRdb reports TRBD1, a call that lacks DNA to check it against. Per germline, CDR1 SGHAT and CDR2 FQNNGV. This CDR3 is built from 16 residues. The CDR3 loop reads CASSSRRGPGYNEQFF.

The chain recombines TRBV9 with TRBJ1-1. Germline assignment: CDR1 SGDLS and CDR2 YYNGEE. This CDR3 is 13 amino acids long. CDR3 in amino acids: CASSVATNTEAFF.

The rearrangement links TRBV12-3 or TRBV12-4 to TRBJ2-5. This CDR3 comprises 12 residues. This CDR3 is CASLGPQETQYF.

The rearrangement uses TRBV28 and TRBJ2-1; TCRdb's D gene call, TRBD1, goes unchecked for lack of DNA. The germline V gene encodes CDR1 MDHEN and CDR2 SYDVKM. The CDR3 totals 14 residues. The CDR3 reads CASTGNPVYNEQFF.

The chain carries TRBV5-1 and TRBJ2-7; with no DNA, the TCRdb D assignment of TRBD1 cannot be verified. This CDR3 is 15 amino acids long. CDR1 is SGHRS, CDR2 YFSETQ, per germline. This chain's CDR3 is CASSPPGRTAYEQYF.

The chain combines TRBV6-5 with TRBJ1-2; lacking DNA, the TRBD1 call made by TCRdb goes unchecked. Germline CDR1 reads MNHEY; CDR2 reads SVGAGI. The CDR3 is made up of 16 amino acids. CDR3 in amino acids: CASSYSLQGWTYGYTF.

The rearrangement uses TRBV7-8 and TRBJ2-5; TCRdb names TRBD1, which stays unverified in the absence of DNA. CDR3 length: 15 residues. In germline, CDR1 is SGHVS, CDR2 FQNEAQ. CDR3: CASSPTWTTQETQYF.

The V call is TRBV10-2, the J call TRBJ2-2. The CDR3 runs 13 residues. CDR1 is WSHSY, CDR2 SAAADI, per germline. The CDR3 spells CASQQGFPGELFF.

The chain links TRBV28 to TRBJ2-1; TCRdb outputs TRBD1, but without DNA this stays unchecked. The CDR3 sequence is 15 residues long. Germline loops: CDR1 MDHEN, CDR2 SYDVKM. This CDR3 is CASSPNRDRGNEQFF.